This T cell receptor beta chain was sequenced during a study of identical twins. Whole-study findings and limits: Sequences that were beta out-of-frame showed weaker excess twin sharing. High-abundance cord blood beta clonotypes had fewer insertions; memory repertoires showed none. Conclusions were based on cross-sectional statistical analysis, without following the same donors.

The CDR3 is made up of 15 amino acids. Germline V gene sequence: CDR1 SEHNR, CDR2 FQNEAQ (reference sequence). V gave up 5 bases and J gave up 5 bases; unmatched junction bases: 9. This clonotype was counted between two and nine times. What it binds is not known. All donors were healthy, and all were Caucasian. MiXCR, applied by TCRdb to the 5' RACE reads, yields one record per CDR3 protein. The sample lists about 330,000 distinct CDR3 sequences; approximately 13% were seen once. In addition, the sample was reused for a study of yellow fever vaccine responses in identical twins.

The clonotype originates from a woman between 18 and 29 years old in good health. This sequence joins TRBV7-9 and TRBJ2-3; 8 bases map to TRBD2. The specimen sequenced was CD8+ T cells sorted from blood. The CDR3 region has the DNA TGTGCCAGCAGCCCTACCGGGGGGGCCGAAGATACGCAGTATTTT. Its translation: CASSPTGGAEDTQYF. Variable domain in full (rest from reference TRBV7-9 and TRBJ2-3): DTGVSQNPRHKITKRGQNVTFRCDPISEHNRLYWYRQTLGQGPEFLTYFQNEAQLEKSRLLSDRFSAERPKGSFSTLEIQRTEQGDSAMYLCASSPTGGAEDTQYFGPGTRLTVL.